These 13 T cell receptor beta chains originate from one sample sequenced in a study of Graves' ophthalmopathy and Graves' hyperthyroidism. Researchers took RNA transcripts and amplified TCR beta CDR3 regions from them. The workflow started with a first-round RT-PCR run with HTBI primers and then moved on to a second-round multiplex PCR. MiXCR was run by TCRdb on the multiplex PCR reads, yielding one entry per CDR3 protein. The sample carries 200,000 to 250,000 distinct CDR3 sequences, roughly 21% recorded once. The sequencing input was peripheral blood. The origin of the receptors is a woman in her forties or fifties with Graves' ophthalmopathy.

This clonotype appeared many times. The V gene is TRBV6-2 or TRBV6-3, the J gene TRBJ2-7; D unclear. CDR1 and CDR2 from the germline V gene are MNHEY and SVGEGT. V lost 2 bases, J lost 0 bases, and 8 bases lay in between. The CDR3 loop spans 14 amino acids. The CDR3 DNA is TGTGCCAGCAGTTACGGGCTTAACTCCTACGAGCAGTACTTC. It yields the protein CASSYGLNSYEQYF.

This clonotype was seen at least ten times. The rearrangement uses TRBV27 and TRBJ2-7, with 8 positions matching TRBD2. This CDR3 is 15 amino acids long. CDR1 and CDR2 from the germline V gene are MNHEY and SMNVEV (reference sequence). After removal of 3 bases from V and 5 bases from J, the junction contained 9 bases not matched to a gene. The CDR3 loop reads CASSFSSGLANEQYF. The CDR3, as DNA: TGTGCCAGCAGTTTCAGCAGCGGACTAGCTAACGAGCAGTACTTC.

The table lists this clonotype with many counts. Its ends do not fully match the called genes, so a read error is possible. The chain carries TRBV6-4 and TRBJ2-7; TRBD2 matches 11 bases. The CDR3 sequence is 18 residues long. CDR1 is MRHNA and CDR2 is SNTAGT in the germline V gene. The CDR3 region has the DNA TGTGCCAGGAGTGCGTCCACGGGGACTAGCGGCTACTCCTACGAGCAGTACTTC. Translation: CARSASTGTSGYSYEQYF.

This chain uses TRBV5-1 with TRBJ2-7, with D perhaps being TRBD1 or TRBD2 (6 bases each). Germline CDR1 is SGHRS and CDR2 is YFSETQ. V was trimmed by 4 bases and J by 0 bases, leaving 14 bases between them. This CDR3 has 15 amino acids. Here the CDR3 reads CASSPLTGASYEQYF. The DNA of the CDR3 is TGCGCCAGCAGCCCTCTAACGGGGGCCTCCTACGAGCAGTACTTC.

This clonotype was seen many times. The chain carries TRBV6-1 and TRBJ1-6, with TRBD1 as a possible D gene (5 bases). The CDR3 is 13 amino acids. The V end was cut by 6 bases, the J end by 5 bases, with 8 bases between. Germline values: CDR1 MNHNS, CDR2 SASEGT. CDR3 bases: TGTGCCAGCAGGGACATCCATAATTCACCCCTCCACTTT. The encoded protein is CASRDIHNSPLHF.

This clonotype was recorded at least ten times. The rearrangement uses TRBV28 and TRBJ2-7, with 10 bases fitting TRBD2. The ends lost 7 bases at V and 7 bases at J; junction bases unmatched: 10. There are 14 residues in the CDR3. Germline assignment: CDR1 MDHEN and CDR2 SYDVKM. The CDR3 here is CASKGSGRVREQYF. The DNA of the CDR3 is TGTGCCAGCAAAGGGAGCGGGAGGGTCAGGGAGCAGTACTTC.

The chain recombines TRBV6-1 with TRBJ2-7, with TRBD2 identical over 9 bases. The CDR3 is 16 residues long. Germline values: CDR1 MNHNS, CDR2 SASEGT. Trimming at V came to 6 bases and at J to 1 base, leaving 10 bases not matched to a gene. Here the CDR3 reads CASSRGGSGSSYEQYF. The CDR3 region has the DNA TGTGCCAGCAGCCGTGGGGGTAGCGGGAGTTCCTACGAGCAGTACTTC.

As for this clonotype: A read error may explain this, as a much larger clone is one base away. The chain is built from TRBV5-1 and TRBJ2-2, with TRBD2 as a possible D gene (5 bases). Germline CDR1 is SGHRS and CDR2 is YFSETQ. This CDR3 has 13 residues. V was pared by 3 bases and J by 9 bases, with 12 bases between. The CDR3 nucleotides are TGCGCCAGCAGCTCCACTATAGCGCGGGAGCTGTTTTTT. Protein: CASSSTIARELFF.

This clonotype has at least ten counts. The genes are TRBV7-3 and TRBJ1-1, with unresolved D. V lost 5 bases to trimming and J lost 3 bases, with 13 bases between them. The CDR3 has 14 residues. CDR1 and CDR2 from the germline V gene are SGHTA and FQGTGA. CDR3 loop: CASSKYRIDTEAFF. DNA for the CDR3: TGTGCCAGCAGCAAATACCGGATAGACACTGAAGCTTTCTTT.

J is TRBJ1-1 and V is TRBV3-1; D is unresolved. Germline V gene lookup returns CDR1 LGHDT and CDR2 YNNKEL (reference sequence). V was shortened by 0 bases and J by 6 bases, with 11 bases between the two germline ends. CDR3 size: 14 residues. CDR3 nucleotide sequence: TGTGCCAGCAGCCAAGATGTTGAGGGCCCTGAAGCTTTCTTT. Protein sequence: CASSQDVEGPEAFF.

The genes are TRBV7-8 and TRBJ2-7; tentatively, D is TRBD2 (5 bases). The ends were cut back, 6 bases at V and 2 bases at J, with 11 bases in the middle. Germline CDR1 SGHVS, CDR2 FQNEAQ. CDR3 size: 13 residues. CDR3 protein: CASRPGETYEQYF. The DNA of the CDR3 is TGTGCCAGCAGGCCCGGGGAGACCTACGAGCAGTACTTC.

This clonotype was seen just once. CDR3 region: CASSFIGISGQETQYF. In DNA form, the CDR3 reads TGCGCCAGCAGCTTTATAGGGATTAGCGGCCAAGAGACCCAGTACTTC. V is TRBV5-1 and J is TRBJ2-5, with a possible D match to TRBD2 (6 bases). The CDR3 contains 16 residues. Germline CDR1 and CDR2: SGHRS and YFSETQ. V was cut by 2 bases and J by 1 base, with 15 bases left in between.

This clonotype has a handful of counts. A much larger clonotype is one base distant, so this may be a read error. This chain uses TRBV25-1 with TRBJ1-1; the D gene is possibly TRBD1 (5 bases). Trimming left V 6 bases short and J 1 base short, with 9 bases between. This CDR3 comprises 13 residues. CDR1 and CDR2 from the germline V gene are MGHDK and SYGVNS. DNA of the CDR3: TGTGCCAGCAGCATAACAGGGAACACTGAAGCTTTCTTT. Translation: CASSITGNTEAFF.